These T cell receptor beta chains were read from a single sample in a study of T cells in Graves' hyperthyroidism and ophthalmopathy. MiXCR, applied by TCRdb to the multiplex PCR reads, yields one record per CDR3 protein. This sample has over 400,000 distinct CDR3 sequences, with around a fifth found just once. The sample consisted of blood. The receptor source for this set is a woman aged 70-85 years with Graves' ophthalmopathy. The CDR3 runs from the conserved cysteine through the conserved F or W. Fields, in order: J gene, CDR3 length, V gene, D gene, clone size, CDR3 DNA, CDR3 protein. D genes are given only for firm matches. Only some rows state a clone size, as once, few, many or a class for expanded clones.

>TRBJ1-1|15|TRBV7-9|-|-
TGTGCCAGCAGCTTATTCGGGGGCGAGAACACTGAAGCTTTCTTT
CASSLFGGENTEAFF
>TRBJ2-1|17|TRBV24-1|TRBD2|-
TGTGCCACCAGTGATTTGCCCAGGACTAGCGTATACAATGAGCAGTTCTTC
CATSDLPRTSVYNEQFF
>TRBJ2-1|13|TRBV7-6|-|-
TGTGCCAGCAGCCCCCGGACGAGTGGTGAGCAGTTCTTC
CASSPRTSGEQFF
>TRBJ2-1|12|TRBV19|-|-
TGTGCCAGTAGTATAGTCGCCAATGAGCAGTTCTTC
CASSIVANEQFF
>TRBJ1-6|13|TRBV28|TRBD1|-
TGTGCCAGCAGGCGACAGGGAAATTCACCCCTCCACTTT
CASRRQGNSPLHF
>TRBJ2-7|17|TRBV4-3|TRBD2|-
TGCGCCAGCAGCCAGGGCCTAGCGGGAGGGCCGAACTACGAGCAGTACTTC
CASSQGLAGGPNYEQYF
>TRBJ2-2|14|TRBV5-1|-|few
TGCGCCAGCAGCTTGGCACATTACACCGGGGAGCTGTTTTTT
CASSLAHYTGELFF
>TRBJ2-3|19|TRBV6-6|TRBD2|-
TGTGCCAGCAGTTACTCATCTTCGGCTAGCGGGAGGAGCACAGATACGCAGTATTTT
CASSYSSSASGRSTDTQYF
>TRBJ2-7|14|TRBV30|TRBD2|few
TGTGCCTGGAGCGGGGGAGGGCTCGGGTTCGAGCAGTACTTC
CAWSGGGLGFEQYF
>TRBJ1-2|15|TRBV10-3|-|-
TGTGCCATCAGTGAGTTTCCCGGGACGGATTATGGCTACACCTTC
CAISEFPGTDYGYTF
>TRBJ2-5|13|TRBV6-1|-|many
TGTGCCAGCAGTCACAGGCCCCAAGAGACCCAGTACTTC
CASSHRPQETQYF
>TRBJ2-7|15|TRBV7-2|TRBD2|many
TGTGCCAGCAGCTTAGTTGTGGGAGGGCCTTACGAGCAGTACTTC
CASSLVVGGPYEQYF
>TRBJ2-1|14|TRBV7-2|TRBD2|few
TGTGCCAGCAGCTCCCAGCGGGAGGGGAATGAGCAGTTCTTC
CASSSQREGNEQFF
>TRBJ1-1|14|TRBV2|-|many
TGTGCCAGCAGGACACCCCTTAACAGGGTCGAAGCTTTCTTT
CASRTPLNRVEAFF
>TRBJ2-1|14|TRBV19|-|-
TGTGCCAGTAGTATCACACTTGACTATTATGAGCAGTTCTTC
CASSITLDYYEQFF
>TRBJ2-1|13|TRBV28|-|many
TGTGCCAGCAGTGGGAACAGGGTAGGTCCTCCGTTCTTC
CASSGNRVGPPFF
>TRBJ1-1|13|TRBV2|TRBD1|many
TGTGCCAGCAGTGGGACAGGTTACACTGAAGCTTTCTTT
CASSGTGYTEAFF
>TRBJ1-4|14|TRBV6-5|-|-
TGTGCCAGCAGTTATACGGTTACTAATGAAAAACTGTTTTTT
CASSYTVTNEKLFF
>TRBJ1-2|13|TRBV6-2/TRBV6-3|-|many
TGTGCCAGCAGACACTCTACAGGGCCTGGCTACACCTTC
CASRHSTGPGYTF
>TRBJ2-5|13|TRBV12-3/TRBV12-4|TRBD1|few
TGTGCCAGCAGGTGGACAGGGTACGAGACCCAGTACTTC
CASRWTGYETQYF
>TRBJ1-1|16|TRBV12-3/TRBV12-4|-|many
TGTGCCAGCAGTTTTAGGGTAAGGGGATCTGCCACTGAAGCTTTCTTT
CASSFRVRGSATEAFF
>TRBJ1-6|15|TRBV30|-|-
TGTGCCTGGAGTGGACCGGGAGGGCTCAGTTCACCCCTCCACTTT
CAWSGPGGLSSPLHF
>TRBJ1-4|15|TRBV12-3/TRBV12-4|-|few
TGTGCCAGCAGCGAGAGGGCCATGGCTAATGAAAAACTGTTTTTT
CASSERAMANEKLFF
>TRBJ2-7|14|TRBV7-9|-|-
TGTGCCAGCAGCTTAACGGGAGAAGGAAACGAGCAGTACTTC
CASSLTGEGNEQYF
>TRBJ2-1|16|TRBV24-1|TRBD1|many
TGTGCCACCAGTGATCCCGGACAGGGTCGGCGCAATGAGCAGTTCTTC
CATSDPGQGRRNEQFF
>TRBJ2-7|15|TRBV6-2/TRBV6-3|TRBD2|few
TGTGCCAGCAGTTCCATGGGACTAGGGACCTACGAGCAGTACTTC
CASSSMGLGTYEQYF
>TRBJ1-2|14|TRBV9|-|few
TGTGCCAGCAGCCGCAACGGAGCTAACTATGGCTACACCTTC
CASSRNGANYGYTF
>TRBJ2-1|15|TRBV3-1|TRBD2|-
TGTGCCAGCAGCCAAGTATCTAGCGGGAGGGCTGAGCAGTTCTTC
CASSQVSSGRAEQFF
>TRBJ2-1|14|TRBV12-3/TRBV12-4|TRBD2|once
TGTGCCAGCAGTAGCCCCGGGACTAGCCATGAGCAGTTCTTC
CASSSPGTSHEQFF
>TRBJ2-1|18|TRBV30|TRBD2|-
TGTGCCTCCGGCGGGCTAGCGGGAGGCCGCTCTTCCTACAATGAGCAGTTCTTC
CASGGLAGGRSSYNEQFF
>TRBJ2-3|14|TRBV29-1|TRBD1|few
TGCAGCGTCAGACAGGGTCAAGTCACAGATACGCAGTATTTT
CSVRQGQVTDTQYF
>TRBJ2-2|16|TRBV6-1|TRBD1|-
TGTGCCAGCACCCAACCGGGACAGTCCGACACCGGGGAACTGTTTTTT
CASTQPGQSDTGELFF
>TRBJ1-5|13|TRBV6-1|-|many
TGTGCCAGCAGTGAACAACAGAGACAGCCCCAGCATTTT
CASSEQQRQPQHF
>TRBJ1-2|15|TRBV6-5|-|many
TGTGCCAGCAGTTACTCTCCGACATGGAGCTATGGCTACACCTTC
CASSYSPTWSYGYTF
>TRBJ2-7|14|TRBV28|-|many
TGTGCCAGCCTGTCTCCTGCTCCCCCCTACGAGCAGTACTTC
CASLSPAPPYEQYF
>TRBJ2-2|16|TRBV7-6|TRBD1|-
TGTGCCAGCAGCTCTTTTCGACAGGGGGACACCGGGGAGCTGTTTTTT
CASSSFRQGDTGELFF
>TRBJ1-1|16|TRBV6-2/TRBV6-3|-|-
TGTGCCAGCAGTTACTCTACCAGGGGACTAAACACTGAAGCTTTCTTT
CASSYSTRGLNTEAFF
>TRBJ2-5|15|TRBV28|-|many
TGTGCCAGCAGTTCACGGCTCGAGGGGCAAGAGACCCAGTACTTC
CASSSRLEGQETQYF
>TRBJ1-1|13|TRBV5-1|-|many
TGCGCCAGCAGCTTGGTCCCGAACACTGAAGCTTTCTTT
CASSLVPNTEAFF
>TRBJ1-2|12|TRBV25-1|-|-
TGTGCCAGCAGTGAATGGAGCAATGGCTACACCTTC
CASSEWSNGYTF
>TRBJ1-2|16|TRBV5-4|TRBD1|few
TGTGCCAGCAGAAATCGAGGGACAGGGGGCAACTATGGCTACACCTTC
CASRNRGTGGNYGYTF
>TRBJ1-5|17|TRBV6-2/TRBV6-3|-|many
TGTGCCAGCAGTTACTCCGGGTTCGGGGGGCGGCAACAGCCCCAGCATTTT
CASSYSGFGGRQQPQHF
>TRBJ2-1|15|TRBV20-1|TRBD2|many
TGCAGTGCTAGTACTAGCGGGAGCTCCTACAATGAGCAGTTCTTC
CSASTSGSSYNEQFF
>TRBJ1-2|13|TRBV20-1|TRBD1|-
TGCAGTGCCGATCGGACAGGGACCGGTGGCTACACCTTC
CSADRTGTGGYTF
>TRBJ2-1|14|TRBV20-1|-|-
TGCAGTGCCCCGGGGGCTAGCGGATACAATGAGCAGTTCTTC
CSAPGASGYNEQFF
>TRBJ2-1|14|TRBV20-1|-|-
TGCAGTGCCGTCGACACAGGGACCTACAATGAGCAGTTCTTC
CSAVDTGTYNEQFF
>TRBJ1-1|15|TRBV15|-|many
TGTGCCACCAGCAGAGATCGTAAGTACGGAACTGAAGCTTTCTTT
CATSRDRKYGTEAFF
>TRBJ1-1|13|TRBV11-2|-|-
TGTGCCAGCAGCTGGAGGGCGGGAACTGAAGCTTTCTTT
CASSWRAGTEAFF
>TRBJ2-1|18|TRBV7-3|TRBD2|-
TGTGCCAGCAGCTTACCCACTAGCGGGAGGGCCTCCTACAATGAGCAGTTCTTC
CASSLPTSGRASYNEQFF
>TRBJ2-1|16|TRBV5-6|-|-
TGTGCCAGCAGCCGAAGGGGACACTCGGTGGTCCATGAGCAGTTCTTC
CASSRRGHSVVHEQFF
>TRBJ2-1|16|TRBV12-5|-|few
TGTGCTAGTGGTTTGGTAGTTGGGAGCTCCTACAATGAGCAGTTCTTC
CASGLVVGSSYNEQFF
>TRBJ2-3|14|TRBV7-9|-|few
TGTGCCAGCAGCTTAGCCGGGAGTCCAGATACGCAGTATTTT
CASSLAGSPDTQYF
>TRBJ2-1|16|TRBV7-8|TRBD2|many
TGTGCCAGCCTCAAAAGTCGGGCGGGAGGGCGGAGTGAGCAGTTCTTC
CASLKSRAGGRSEQFF
>TRBJ2-2|18|TRBV7-9|TRBD2|-
TGTGCCAGCAGCAAATTAGCGGGAGGGCCGTTGGACACCGGGGAGCTGTTTTTT
CASSKLAGGPLDTGELFF
>TRBJ1-2|12|TRBV5-4|-|few
TGTGCCAGCAGGGGACTAACGGGGGGCTACACCTTC
CASRGLTGGYTF
>TRBJ1-2|18|TRBV3-1|-|few
TGTGCCAGCAGCCAACATTCGGGGTTGGAAGAAAAGAACTATGGCTACACCTTC
CASSQHSGLEEKNYGYTF